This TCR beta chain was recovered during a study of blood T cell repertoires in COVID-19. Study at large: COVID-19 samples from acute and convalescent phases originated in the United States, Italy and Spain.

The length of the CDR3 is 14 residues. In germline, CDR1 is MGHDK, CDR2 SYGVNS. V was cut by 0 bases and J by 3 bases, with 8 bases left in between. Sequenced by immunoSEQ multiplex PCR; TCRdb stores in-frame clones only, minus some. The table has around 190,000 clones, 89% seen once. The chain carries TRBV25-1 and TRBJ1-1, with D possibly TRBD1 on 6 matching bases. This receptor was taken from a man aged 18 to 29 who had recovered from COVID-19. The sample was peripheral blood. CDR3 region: CASSEYGGHTEAFF. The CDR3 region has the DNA TGTGCCAGCAGTGAATATGGGGGCCACACTGAAGCTTTCTTT.